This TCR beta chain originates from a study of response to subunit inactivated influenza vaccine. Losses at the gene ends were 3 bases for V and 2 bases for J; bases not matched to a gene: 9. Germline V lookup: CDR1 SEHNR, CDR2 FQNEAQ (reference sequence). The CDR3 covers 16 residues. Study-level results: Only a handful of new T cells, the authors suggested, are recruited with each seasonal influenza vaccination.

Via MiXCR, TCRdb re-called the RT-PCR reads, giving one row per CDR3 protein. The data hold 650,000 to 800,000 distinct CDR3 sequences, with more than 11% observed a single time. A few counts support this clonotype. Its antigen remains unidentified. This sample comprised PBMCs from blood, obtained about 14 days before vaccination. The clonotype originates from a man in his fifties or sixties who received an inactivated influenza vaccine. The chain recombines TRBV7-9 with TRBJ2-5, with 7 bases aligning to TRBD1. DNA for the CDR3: TGTGCCAGCAGCTTCCTTACCGGGACAGAACAAGAGACCCAGTACTTC. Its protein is CASSFLTGTEQETQYF.